Listed below are T cell receptor beta chains from one sample, sequenced in a study of T cells in localized non-small cell lung cancer. Assay: immunoSEQ multiplex PCR; the TCRdb copy retains only in-frame clones and omits some. The sample holds around 2,700 clones, roughly 36% seen once. This specimen was lung tumor tissue, taken before any cancer treatment. The source is a man aged 40-75 years with stage I lung adenocarcinoma. The CDR3 runs from the conserved cysteine through the conserved F or W. The order of the fields is clone size, V gene, J gene, D gene, CDR3 protein, CDR3 DNA. D genes are given only for firm matches. Size tells how often a clone was seen (once, few, many) or the class of an expanded clone, and some rows leave it out.

-	TRBV4-1	TRBJ1-1	TRBD1	CASSLDRDTEAFF	TGCGCCAGCAGCCTAGACAGGGACACTGAAGCTTTCTTT
few	TRBV9	TRBJ2-2	TRBD2	CASSDNSGRGNTGELFF	TGTGCCAGCAGTGATAATAGCGGGAGGGGAAACACCGGGGAGCTGTTTTTT
medium-sized	TRBV11-3	TRBJ2-1	TRBD2	CASSRSTGTSREDEQFF	TGTGCCAGCAGCCGGTCAACCGGGACTAGCCGCGAGGATGAGCAGTTCTTC
-	TRBV11-3	TRBJ2-2	TRBD2	CASSLVKLADTGELFF	TGTGCCAGCAGCTTGGTTAAACTAGCGGACACCGGGGAGCTGTTTTTT
-	TRBV18	TRBJ2-3	-	CASSPPWASRALTQYF	TGTGCCAGCTCACCACCGTGGGCTAGCAGAGCTCTTACGCAGTATTTT
-	TRBV11-3	TRBJ2-7	TRBD2	CASSALLAGGPTYEQYF	TGTGCCAGCAGCGCCCTTTTAGCGGGAGGGCCAACCTACGAGCAGTACTTC
-	TRBV11-3	TRBJ2-1	TRBD2	CASSLGLAGGLYNEQFF	TGTGCCAGCAGCTTAGGGCTAGCGGGGGGGTTATACAATGAGCAGTTCTTC
-	TRBV5-1	TRBJ2-6	TRBD1	CASSLGTDGTGAAGANVLTF	TGCGCCAGCAGCTTGGGGACGGACGGGACAGGGGCGGCAGGGGCCAACGTCCTGACTTTC
few	TRBV6-8	TRBJ2-5	TRBD1	CASSVGTGRLGETQYF	TGTGCCAGCAGCGTGGGGACAGGGAGGTTGGGAGAGACCCAGTACTTC
-	TRBV9	TRBJ2-5	TRBD1	CASSLGDRAQSETQYF	TGTGCCAGCAGTTTGGGGGACAGGGCCCAATCGGAGACCCAGTACTTC
-	TRBV14	TRBJ2-2	TRBD1	CASSSYRGLNTGELFF	TGTGCCAGCAGCTCCTACAGGGGGCTCAACACCGGGGAGCTGTTTTTT
-	TRBV19	TRBJ2-3	-	CASTLGPGRGQGTQYF	TGTGCCAGTACCCTAGGACCGGGACGGGGGCAGGGGACGCAGTATTTT
-	TRBV11-3	TRBJ2-1	-	CASSLVPAANEQFF	TGTGCCAGCAGCTTAGTACCAGCGGCCAATGAGCAGTTCTTC
medium-sized	TRBV11-3	TRBJ2-2	TRBD2	CASSLRSASGRFKDGELFF	TGTGCCAGCAGCTTAAGGTCTGCTAGCGGGAGATTCAAGGACGGGGAGCTGTTTTTT
-	TRBV29-1	TRBJ2-1	TRBD2	CSVEGGSGRSSNEQFF	TGCAGCGTTGAAGGGGGTAGCGGGAGATCTAGCAATGAGCAGTTCTTC